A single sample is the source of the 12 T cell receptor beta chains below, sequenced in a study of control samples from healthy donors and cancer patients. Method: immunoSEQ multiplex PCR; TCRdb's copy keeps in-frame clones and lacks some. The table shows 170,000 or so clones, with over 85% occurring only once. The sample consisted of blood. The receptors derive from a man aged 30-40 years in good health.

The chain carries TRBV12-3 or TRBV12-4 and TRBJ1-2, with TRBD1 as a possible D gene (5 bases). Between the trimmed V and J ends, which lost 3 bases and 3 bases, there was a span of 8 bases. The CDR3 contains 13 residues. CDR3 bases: TGTGCCAGCAGTTTGGTCAGGGACTATGGCTACACCTTC. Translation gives CASSLVRDYGYTF.

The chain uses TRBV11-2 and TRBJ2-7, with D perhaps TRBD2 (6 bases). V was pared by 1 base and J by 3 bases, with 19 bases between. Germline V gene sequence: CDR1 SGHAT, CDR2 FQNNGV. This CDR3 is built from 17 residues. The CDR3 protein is CASSLAGRGPVDYEQYF. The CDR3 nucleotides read TGTGCCAGCAGCTTAGCCGGGAGAGGTCCAGTTGACTACGAGCAGTACTTC.

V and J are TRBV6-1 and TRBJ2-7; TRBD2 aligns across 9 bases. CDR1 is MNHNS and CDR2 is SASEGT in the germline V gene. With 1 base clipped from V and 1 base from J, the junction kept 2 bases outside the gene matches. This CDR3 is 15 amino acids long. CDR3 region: CASSEVAGGSYEQYF. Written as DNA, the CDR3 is TGTGCCAGCAGTGAAGTCGCGGGAGGGTCCTACGAGCAGTACTTC.

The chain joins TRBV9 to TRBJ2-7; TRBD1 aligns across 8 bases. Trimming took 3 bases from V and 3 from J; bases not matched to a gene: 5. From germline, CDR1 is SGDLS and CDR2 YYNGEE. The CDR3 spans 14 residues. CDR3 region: CASSAGQGGYEQYF. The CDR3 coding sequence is TGTGCCAGCAGCGCAGGACAGGGTGGCTACGAGCAGTACTTC.

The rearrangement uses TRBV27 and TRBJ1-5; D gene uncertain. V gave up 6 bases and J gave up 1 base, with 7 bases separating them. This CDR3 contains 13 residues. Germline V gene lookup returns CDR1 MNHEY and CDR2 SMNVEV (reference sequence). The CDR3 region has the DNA TGTGCCAGCAGCGTGTGGAGCAATCAGCCCCAGCATTTT. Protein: CASSVWSNQPQHF.

This CDR3 reads CASSIPSGGDTGELFF. The CDR3 coding sequence is TGTGCCAGTAGTATCCCTAGCGGGGGGGACACCGGGGAGCTGTTTTTT. The chain couples TRBV19 to TRBJ2-2; 12 bases map to TRBD2. This CDR3 spans 16 amino acids. J gave up 3 bases and V 3 bases, and 2 bases lay outside the gene matches. CDR1 LNHDA and CDR2 SQIVND come from the germline V gene (reference sequence).

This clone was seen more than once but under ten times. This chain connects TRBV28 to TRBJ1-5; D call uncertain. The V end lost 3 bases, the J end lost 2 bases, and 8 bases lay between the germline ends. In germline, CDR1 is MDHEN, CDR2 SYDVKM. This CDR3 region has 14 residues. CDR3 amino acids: CASSFRFGNQPQHF. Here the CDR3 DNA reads TGTGCCAGCAGTTTTAGGTTCGGCAATCAGCCCCAGCATTTT. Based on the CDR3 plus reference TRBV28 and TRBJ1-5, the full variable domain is DVKVTQSSRYLVKRTGEKVFLECVQDMDHENMFWYRQDPGLGLRLIYFSYDVKMKEKGDIPEGYSVSREKKERFSLILESASTNQTSMYLCASSFRFGNQPQHFGDGTRLSIL.

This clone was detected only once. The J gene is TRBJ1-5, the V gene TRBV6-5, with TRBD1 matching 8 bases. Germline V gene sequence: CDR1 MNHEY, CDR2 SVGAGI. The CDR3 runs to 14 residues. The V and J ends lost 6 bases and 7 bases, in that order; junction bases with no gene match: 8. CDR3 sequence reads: CASSPQGGRQPQHF. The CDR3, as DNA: TGTGCCAGCAGCCCACAGGGGGGTAGACAGCCCCAGCATTTT.

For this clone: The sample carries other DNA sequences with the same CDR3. The CDR3 is CASRPGLGATDTQYF. CDR3 bases: TGTGCCAGCAGACCGGGACTAGGAGCCACGGATACGCAGTATTTT. This chain joins TRBV7-2 and TRBJ2-3; 8 bases are a match to TRBD2. The CDR3 is 15 residues long. The ends lost 6 bases at V and 6 bases at J; junction bases unmatched: 11. CDR1 is SGHTA, CDR2 FQGNSA, per germline.

The CDR3 DNA follows: TGTGCCTGGAGCGCAGTTGCAACTAATGAAAAACTGTTTTTT. This encodes CAWSAVATNEKLFF. The genes are TRBV30 and TRBJ1-4; no firm D call. The V gene's germline CDR1 is GTSNPN and CDR2 SVGIG (reference sequence). Trimming stripped 3 bases from V and 0 bases from J, with 8 bases between. This CDR3 has 14 amino acids.

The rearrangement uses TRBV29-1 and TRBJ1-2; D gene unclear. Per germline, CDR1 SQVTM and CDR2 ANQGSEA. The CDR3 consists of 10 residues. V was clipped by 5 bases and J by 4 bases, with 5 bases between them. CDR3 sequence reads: CSVRAYGYTF. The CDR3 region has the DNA TGCAGCGTTCGGGCCTATGGCTACACCTTC.

CDR3 loop: CASSWGPQETQYF. CDR3 coding DNA: TGTGCCAGCAGCTGGGGACCACAAGAGACCCAGTACTTC. V is TRBV7-3 and J is TRBJ2-5; either TRBD1 or TRBD2 may fit D (5 bases each). Germline V lookup: CDR1 SGHTA, CDR2 FQGTGA. This CDR3 is 13 amino acids long. V was trimmed by 4 bases and J by 2 bases, leaving 8 bases between them.